This passage covers 26 T cell receptor beta chains from one sample sequenced in a study of blood T cell repertoires in COVID-19. Sequencing used immunoSEQ multiplex PCR; TCRdb keeps in-frame clones, though not all of them. The table shows 270,000 or so clones, with 82% occurring only once. Sequencing used peripheral blood. The receptors originated from a woman under 30 with acute or convalescent COVID-19.

This chain connects TRBV27 to TRBJ2-7; TRBD2 aligns across 8 bases. The trim removed 2 bases at V and 6 bases at J, leaving 15 bases unmatched. Germline V gene lookup returns CDR1 MNHEY and CDR2 SMNVEV (reference sequence). This CDR3 has 17 amino acids. The CDR3 is CASSLNGRVARMGEQYF. CDR3 bases: TGTGCCAGCAGTTTAAACGGGAGGGTAGCCCGGATGGGCGAGCAGTACTTC.

This chain joins TRBV27 and TRBJ2-1; 8 bases fit TRBD2. CDR1 is MNHEY and CDR2 is SMNVEV in the germline V gene (reference sequence). This CDR3 is built from 15 residues. V shed 6 bases, J shed 3 bases, and the junction held 7 bases outside the gene matches. The CDR3 reads CASRVAGSFYNEQFF. The CDR3 nucleotides are TGTGCCAGCAGGGTAGCGGGATCATTCTACAATGAGCAGTTCTTC.

The chain carries TRBV11-3 and TRBJ2-7, with 13 bases identical to TRBD2. Germline V gives CDR1 SGHNT, CDR2 YENEEA. V lost 6 bases to trimming and J lost 1 base; unmatched junction nucleotides: 6. The length of the CDR3 is 16 residues. CDR3 region: CASSRGTSGDSYEQYF. The CDR3 DNA follows: TGTGCCAGCAGTCGTGGGACTAGCGGGGATTCCTACGAGCAGTACTTC.

The V and J genes are TRBV6-5 and TRBJ2-7; 9 bases are shared with TRBD2. The V gene's germline CDR1 is MNHEY and CDR2 SVGAGI. The CDR3 contains 15 residues. V was pared by 2 bases and J by 2 bases, with 4 bases of the junction left unmatched. This CDR3 reads CASSYRLAGTYEQYF. Written as DNA, the CDR3 is TGTGCCAGCAGTTACCGGCTAGCGGGGACCTACGAGCAGTACTTC.

This chain links TRBV11-3 with TRBJ1-6, with D maybe TRBD1 (6 bases). Germline CDR1 reads SGHNT; CDR2 reads YENEEA. This CDR3 spans 14 amino acids. The germline V and J ends were trimmed by 2 bases and 7 bases, with 9 bases remaining between them. CDR3 in DNA: TGTGCCAGCAGCTTATCAGGGGTAAATTCACCCCTCCACTTT. As protein: CASSLSGVNSPLHF.

V usage is TRBV12-3 or TRBV12-4 and J usage is TRBJ2-1, with D possibly TRBD2 on 6 matching bases. The CDR3 sequence is 13 residues long. V lost 8 bases and J lost 4, with 12 bases in between. The DNA for the CDR3 is TGTGCCAGCGGAGGGTTGGGATACAATGAGCAGTTCTTC. It codes for CASGGLGYNEQFF.

The genes are TRBV4-3 and TRBJ2-2, with a weak D call TRBD2 (6 bases). The CDR3 covers 19 residues. Germline assignment: CDR1 LGHNA and CDR2 YSLEER. V was clipped by 4 bases and J by 0 bases, with 21 bases between them. The CDR3 DNA is TGCGCCAGCAGCCCCTTTGTAGGCCGACTAGTTTCGAACACCGGGGAGCTGTTTTTT. It specifies CASSPFVGRLVSNTGELFF.

As to this clone: Other DNA sequences in the same sample also yield this CDR3. The rearrangement links TRBV7-2 to TRBJ1-5, with a weak D call TRBD1 (5 bases). V lost 3 bases to trimming and J lost 5 bases, with 8 bases between them. The CDR3 is 13 amino acids. Per germline, CDR1 SGHTA and CDR2 FQGNSA. The CDR3 sequence is CASSFRVDQPQHF. CDR3 DNA: TGTGCCAGCAGCTTCAGGGTAGATCAGCCCCAGCATTTT.

The rearrangement uses TRBV27 and TRBJ2-1; 7 nucleotides line up with TRBD2. The V gene end was trimmed by 5 bases and the J gene end by 4 bases; junction bases not matched to a gene: 17. The CDR3 consists of 18 residues. Per germline, CDR1 MNHEY and CDR2 SMNVEV (reference sequence). The CDR3 nucleotides read TGTGCCAGCAGTCTCAGGGAACCCCGGGACTACCTTTACAATGAGCAGTTCTTC. It encodes CASSLREPRDYLYNEQFF.

This clone was picked up one time. The CDR3 region has the DNA TGTGCCAGCAGCCCCCCCGGATTTCTGTTTCGGGGAAGCTCCTACAATGAGCAGTTCTTC. As protein: CASSPPGFLFRGSSYNEQFF. The chain combines TRBV14 with TRBJ2-1; TRBD2 is a possible D gene (5 bases). The CDR3 has 20 amino acids. Per germline, CDR1 SGHDN and CDR2 FVKESK. V was trimmed by 4 bases and J by 0 bases, leaving 25 bases between them.

The CDR3 reads CASSQDPRSSGNTIYF. The CDR3 nucleotides read TGCGCCAGCAGCCAAGATCCGAGAAGCTCTGGAAACACCATATATTTT. The chain carries TRBV4-3 and TRBJ1-3; D remains ambiguous. The CDR3 loop spans 16 amino acids. The ends were cut back, 0 bases at V and 0 bases at J, with 9 bases in the middle. Germline V gene data show CDR1 as LGHNA and CDR2 as YSLEER.

The chain combines TRBV6-9 with TRBJ1-3, with 8 bases fitting TRBD1. The germline CDR1 and CDR2 sequences are MNHGY and SVAAGI. V shed 6 bases and J 0 bases; nucleotides not matched to a gene: 10. The CDR3 consists of 17 residues. The CDR3 region is CASRNRDRLRSGNTIYF. The CDR3 coding sequence is TGTGCCAGCAGGAACCGGGACAGGCTCCGCTCTGGAAACACCATATATTTT.

This clone was counted between two and nine times. The rearrangement uses TRBV28 and TRBJ2-1; 11 bases agree with TRBD2. The V gene's germline CDR1 is MDHEN and CDR2 SYDVKM. The CDR3 has 16 amino acids. V shed 5 bases, J shed 8 bases, and the junction held 11 bases outside the gene matches. Written as DNA, the CDR3 is TGTGCCAGCAGTCTGCTCAGGACTAGCGGGTTCGATGAGCAGTTCTTC. This codes for CASSLLRTSGFDEQFF.

The chain couples TRBV6-1 to TRBJ2-1; 9 bases align to TRBD2. Looked up from germline, CDR1 is MNHNS and CDR2 is SASEGT. The CDR3 runs 15 residues. V trimming: 3 bases; J trimming: 4 bases; junction bases outside the gene matches: 4. CDR3 nucleotide sequence: TGTGCCAGCAGTGATAGCGGGGGCTATTACAATGAGCAGTTCTTC. Its translation is CASSDSGGYYNEQFF.

V usage is TRBV7-9 and J usage is TRBJ1-2; unclear D gene. Between the trimmed V and J ends, which lost 5 bases and 2 bases, there was a span of 6 bases. From germline, CDR1 is SEHNR and CDR2 FQNEAQ (reference sequence). There are 12 residues in the CDR3. The CDR3 is CASSRVNYGYTF. The DNA of the CDR3 is TGTGCCAGCAGCCGCGTGAACTATGGCTACACCTTC.

The chain combines TRBV3-1 (or the pseudogene TRBV3-2) with TRBJ2-1; 12 bases map to TRBD2. V lost 2 bases, J lost 0 bases, and 2 bases stayed unmatched. The CDR3 is 17 amino acids. The germline gives CDR1 LGHDT, CDR2 YNNKEL (reference sequence). CDR3 loop: CASSQLAGGVSYNEQFF. DNA for the CDR3: TGTGCCAGCAGCCAACTAGCGGGGGGGGTCTCCTACAATGAGCAGTTCTTC.

This chain joins TRBV10-3 and TRBJ2-3, with 16 bases that match TRBD2. From germline, CDR1 is ENHRY and CDR2 SYGVKD. CDR3 length: 24 residues. V was pared by 2 bases and J by 2 bases, with 22 bases of the junction left unmatched. Here the CDR3 reads CAISEPGTSGRADPRSGSTDTQYF. As DNA, the CDR3 is TGTGCCATCAGTGAGCCTGGGACTAGCGGGAGGGCCGATCCCCGGTCGGGATCCACAGATACGCAGTATTTT.

The CDR3 DNA is TGCGCCAGCAGCCAAGAATCAACAGTCTACGAGCAGTACTTC. This encodes CASSQESTVYEQYF. The V and J genes are TRBV4-1 and TRBJ2-7; D is unclear. The CDR3 has 14 residues. Trimming shortened V by 0 bases and J by 3 bases, and 9 bases separated the two germline ends. Germline lookup yields CDR1 MGHRA and CDR2 YSYEKL.

This clone was counted once. This CDR3 is CASQLAGDTDTQYF. CDR3 in DNA: TGCGCCAGTCAGCTAGCGGGAGATACAGATACGCAGTATTTT. The rearrangement uses TRBV4-1 and TRBJ2-3, with 10 positions matching TRBD2. J lost 3 bases, V lost 9 bases, and 6 bases had no gene match. The CDR3 runs 14 residues. CDR1 is MGHRA, CDR2 YSYEKL, per germline.

V gene TRBV28 combines with J gene TRBJ2-7; TRBD1 matches at 11 bases. Unmatched junction bases numbered 6, after V lost 6 bases and J lost 5 bases. In germline, CDR1 is MDHEN, CDR2 SYDVKM. The CDR3 sequence is 14 residues long. CDR3 DNA sequence: TGTGCCAGCAGGCATGGACAGGGGGCTCACGAGCAGTACTTC. Amino acid sequence: CASRHGQGAHEQYF.

The CDR3 spells CSVEDPGETYEQYF. The CDR3 DNA reads as TGCAGCGTTGAAGATCCAGGGGAAACCTACGAGCAGTACTTC. The chain recombines TRBV29-1 with TRBJ2-7; TRBD1 might be the D (6 bases). The CDR3 length is 14 residues. Trimming took 0 bases from V and 2 from J, leaving 11 bases between them. Germline CDR1 and CDR2: SQVTM and ANQGSEA.

The chain recombines TRBV6-1 with TRBJ2-3; the D gene is possibly TRBD1 (6 bases). The CDR3 sequence is 16 residues long. The germline V gene has CDR1 MNHNS and CDR2 SASEGT. Between the trimmed V and J ends, which lost 1 base and 6 bases, there was a span of 17 bases. The CDR3 region has the DNA TGTGCCAGCAGTGAAGTCGGCAGGGGAGTAGGGGATACGCAGTATTTT. This gives the protein CASSEVGRGVGDTQYF.

This clone showed up just a few times. The rearrangement joins TRBV6-5 to TRBJ2-5; TRBD1 matches 7 bases. There are 14 residues in the CDR3. Germline V gene lookup returns CDR1 MNHEY and CDR2 SVGAGI. V was pared by 5 bases and J by 7 bases, with 10 bases of the junction left unmatched. CDR3 residues: CASSRRQGSVTQYF. The CDR3 DNA follows: TGTGCCAGCAGTAGAAGACAGGGATCGGTGACCCAGTACTTC.

The chain combines TRBV4-1 with TRBJ2-7, with D hard to call. The germline gives CDR1 MGHRA, CDR2 YSYEKL. This CDR3 contains 12 residues. Trimming stripped 0 bases from V and 5 bases from J, with 5 bases between. CDR3 amino acids: CASSQDGDEQYF. In nucleotides, the CDR3 is TGCGCCAGCAGCCAAGATGGAGACGAGCAGTACTTC.

CDR3 sequence reads: CASSQDRQGQRPNYGYTF. DNA for the CDR3: TGTGCCAGCAGCCAAGATAGACAAGGACAGCGACCAAACTATGGCTACACCTTC. The V and J genes are TRBV14 and TRBJ1-2; maybe TRBD1 (6 bases). Between the trimmed V and J ends, which lost 0 bases and 2 bases, there was a span of 19 bases. Germline values: CDR1 SGHDN, CDR2 FVKESK. The CDR3 covers 18 residues.

The V call is TRBV7-9, the J call TRBJ1-2; D is unclear. This CDR3 has 16 amino acids. Between the trimmed V and J ends, which lost 1 base and 0 bases, there was a span of 12 bases. Looked up from germline, CDR1 is SEHNR and CDR2 is FQNEAQ (reference sequence). CDR3 DNA sequence: TGTGCCAGCAGCTTAGAAGGTCTCGAGGCTAACTATGGCTACACCTTC. This translates into CASSLEGLEANYGYTF.